Shown below are 22 T cell receptor beta chains from a single sample sequenced in a study of early T cells in non-severe SARS-CoV-2 infection. TCRdb redid the calling of the 5' RACE reads with MiXCR, one entry per CDR3 protein. The sample holds about 56,000 distinct CDR3 sequences, roughly 12% seen once. Specimen: whole blood. All receptors come from an adult who was a healthcare worker with PCR-confirmed SARS-CoV-2 infection or an uninfected control (not recorded which).

Only one count was recorded for this clonotype. The chain has TRBV2 and TRBJ1-2; TRBD1 matches 11 bases. J gave up 6 bases and V 6 bases, and 9 bases lay outside the gene matches. The CDR3 extends over 15 amino acids. Germline lookup yields CDR1 SNHLY and CDR2 FYNNEI. CDR3 region: CASSLDRGQGNGYTF. In DNA, the CDR3 is TGTGCCAGCAGCCTGGACAGGGGGCAGGGTAATGGCTACACCTTC.

This clonotype was seen more than once but under ten times. The chain links TRBV19 to TRBJ1-6, with TRBD1 as a possible D gene (5 bases). The CDR3 runs to 16 residues. Germline CDR1 is LNHDA and CDR2 is SQIVND (reference sequence). Trimming took off 8 bases at V and 7 bases at J, with 21 bases between the two ends. As DNA, the CDR3 is TGTGCCAGTTCCCCCCCGCTGGCAGGGAAGAATTCACCCCTCCACTTT. It translates to CASSPPLAGKNSPLHF.

This clonotype was picked up many times. The rearrangement uses TRBV3-1 and TRBJ2-1, with D possibly being TRBD1 (6 bases). The CDR3 spans 15 residues. Trimming cost V 0 bases and J 6 bases, with 12 bases left between them. Germline loops: CDR1 LGHDT, CDR2 YNNKEL (reference sequence). In DNA, the CDR3 is TGTGCCAGCAGCCAAGAACAGGGCCCCTCCAATGAGCAGTTCTTC. Translated: CASSQEQGPSNEQFF.

This clonotype was recorded at least ten times. The rearrangement joins TRBV20-1 to TRBJ2-7; TRBD1 might be the D (6 bases). Trimming took off 0 bases at V and 4 bases at J, with 10 bases between the two ends. This CDR3 has 13 residues. The germline V gene has CDR1 DFQATT and CDR2 SNEGSKA (reference sequence). The CDR3 DNA follows: TGCAGTGCTAGAGAGGACAGTCCATACGAGCAGTACTTC. Its translation is CSAREDSPYEQYF.

Many counts were recorded for this clonotype. The V and J genes are TRBV29-1 and TRBJ2-5; TRBD2 agrees at 7 bases. Germline-derived CDR1 and CDR2 are SQVTM and ANQGSEA. V trimming: 5 bases; J trimming: 0 bases; junction bases outside the gene matches: 6. The CDR3 is 14 amino acids. The CDR3 region has the DNA TGCAGCGTTCTCTCGCGGGAGTACCAAGAGACCCAGTACTTC. Translation: CSVLSREYQETQYF. Full variable domain (outside the CDR3, taken from reference TRBV29-1 and TRBJ2-5): SAVISQKPSRDICQRGTSLTIQCQVDSQVTMMFWYRQQPGQSLTLIATANQGSEATYESGFVIDKFPISRPNLTFSTLTVSNMSPEDSSIYLCSVLSREYQETQYFGPGTRLLVL.

This clonotype has ten or more counts. The chain recombines TRBV24-1 with TRBJ1-5; a possible D gene is TRBD1 (5 bases). Germline V gives CDR1 KGHDR, CDR2 SFDVKD. The CDR3 is 14 residues long. V lost 9 bases and J 2 bases, leaving 13 bases between the germline ends. This chain's CDR3 is CATQEGGGNQPQHF. As DNA, the CDR3 is TGTGCCACCCAAGAGGGAGGGGGCAATCAGCCCCAGCATTTT.

This clonotype was recorded many times. This CDR3 is CASSLVVFNQPQHF. The CDR3, as DNA: TGTGCCAGCAGCTTAGTTGTATTCAATCAGCCCCAGCATTTT. The chain links TRBV7-2 to TRBJ1-5; D remains unclear. The germline gives CDR1 SGHTA, CDR2 FQGNSA. CDR3 length: 14 amino acids. Trimming cost V 1 base and J 3 bases, with 7 bases left between them.

This clonotype was seen many times. The chain links TRBV14 to TRBJ2-7; D remains ambiguous. Germline loops: CDR1 SGHDN, CDR2 FVKESK. V dropped 8 bases and J dropped 3 bases, with 5 bases sitting between them. There are 10 residues in the CDR3. Here the CDR3 DNA reads TGTGCCAGCGGAGACTACGAGCAGTACTTC. This gives the protein CASGDYEQYF.

As regards this clonotype: A much larger clone differs by one base, so this may be a read error. The genes are TRBV5-1 and TRBJ1-1; D gene unclear. CDR3 size: 17 residues. The germline CDR1 and CDR2 sequences are SGHRS and YFSETQ. V gave up 3 bases and J gave up 3 bases, with 21 bases separating them. In DNA, the CDR3 is TGCGCCAGCAGCTCCCGCCCCGACTGGGGAAGTTACACTGAAGCTTTCTTT. This codes for CASSSRPDWGSYTEAFF.

The gene calls are TRBV24-1 and TRBJ2-2; the D is unclear. Between the trimmed V and J ends, which lost 6 bases and 4 bases, there was a span of 5 bases. This CDR3 has 12 amino acids. Germline V gives CDR1 KGHDR, CDR2 SFDVKD. As DNA, the CDR3 is TGTGCCACCAGTCAAATCACCGGGGAGCTGTTTTTT. Translating gives CATSQITGELFF.

Ten or more counts support this clonotype. The CDR3 DNA reads as TGTGCCAGCAGTTCGACACTAAACACCGGGGAGCTGTTTTTT. This sequence encodes CASSSTLNTGELFF. This chain uses TRBV6-6 with TRBJ2-2; D gene uncertain. The CDR3 consists of 14 residues. With 4 bases removed from V and 2 bases from J, the gap between germline ends came to 8 bases. CDR1 and CDR2 (germline): MNHNY, SVGAGI (reference sequence).

The genes are TRBV12-3 or TRBV12-4 and TRBJ2-5; possibly TRBD1 or TRBD2 for D (7 bases each). The CDR3 runs 15 residues. V lost 5 bases and J 5 bases, leaving 18 bases between the germline ends. CDR3 sequence reads: CASSPSRGGRETQYF. The CDR3, as DNA: TGTGCCAGCAGTCCCAGCAGGGGGGGGAGGGAGACCCAGTACTTC.

This clonotype was seen ten or more times. The chain has TRBV28 and TRBJ2-7, with D hard to call. Trimming pared 7 bases from V and 0 bases from J, leaving 13 bases between. Germline values: CDR1 MDHEN, CDR2 SYDVKM. There are 14 residues in the CDR3. Here the CDR3 DNA reads TGTGCCAGCACCCCCCGGACGGCCTCCTACGAGCAGTACTTC. This sequence encodes CASTPRTASYEQYF.

The rearrangement joins TRBV28 to TRBJ2-1; 7 positions match TRBD1. Germline V gene sequence: CDR1 MDHEN, CDR2 SYDVKM. The CDR3 has 12 amino acids. Losses at the gene ends were 8 bases for V and 13 bases for J; bases not matched to a gene: 11. This chain's CDR3 is CASWDRTNPQFF. The CDR3 DNA sequence: TGTGCCAGCTGGGACAGAACTAACCCACAGTTCTTC.

This clonotype occurred many times. J is TRBJ2-2 and V is TRBV7-6; 10 bases are a match to TRBD2. Trimming cost V 3 bases and J 6 bases; bases outside gene matches: 4. CDR1 and CDR2 (germline): SGHVS, FNYEAQ. This CDR3 spans 15 amino acids. The CDR3 DNA reads TGTGCCAGCAGCTTCGGACTAGCGGACCCCGGGGAGCTGTTTTTT. Protein product: CASSFGLADPGELFF.

This clonotype was seen only once. A much more abundant neighbour one base away suggests this may be a read error. The chain is built from TRBV20-1 and TRBJ2-5; D is perhaps TRBD1 or TRBD2 (5 bases each). The CDR3 covers 14 residues. CDR1 is DFQATT and CDR2 is SNEGSKA in the germline V gene (reference sequence). The CDR3 is CGAASGTHPETQYF. The CDR3 DNA follows: TGCGGTGCTGCCTCCGGGACCCACCCAGAGACCCAGTACTTC.

This clonotype appeared many times. The genes are TRBV11-2 and TRBJ2-7; a weak D match, TRBD1 (6 bases). Trimming left V 6 bases short and J 5 bases short, with 14 bases between. This CDR3 has 13 amino acids. Germline values: CDR1 SGHAT, CDR2 FQNNGV. The CDR3 protein is CASSRQSGDEQYF. The CDR3, as DNA: TGTGCCAGCAGTCGACAGTCAGGGGACGAGCAGTACTTC.

The chain employs TRBV7-9 and TRBJ2-3; possibly TRBD2 for D (5 bases). The length of the CDR3 is 16 residues. The germline V gene has CDR1 SEHNR and CDR2 FQNEAQ (reference sequence). Trimming took 4 bases from V and 4 from J, leaving 18 bases between them. The CDR3 sequence: CASSSPPGRAPDTQYF. The CDR3 DNA sequence: TGTGCCAGCAGCTCCCCCCCGGGAAGGGCCCCAGATACGCAGTATTTT.

The chain is built from TRBV10-3 and TRBJ2-1, with no clear D. Germline assignment: CDR1 ENHRY and CDR2 SYGVKD. The CDR3 is 11 residues long. The CDR3 nucleotides read TGTGTCACCGCCCTAGAGTATGAGCAGTTCTTC. Protein product: CVTALEYEQFF.

This clonotype was seen only a few times. The chain recombines TRBV18 with TRBJ2-7, with 9 positions matching TRBD1. This CDR3 contains 13 residues. V lost 6 bases, J lost 2 bases, and 2 bases stayed unmatched. The germline CDR1 and CDR2 sequences are KGHSH and LQKENI. The CDR3 nucleotides read TGTGCCAGCTCGCGGGACAGGGCCTACGAGCAGTACTTC. Translating it yields CASSRDRAYEQYF.

This clonotype was seen repeatedly, ten times or more. The chain employs TRBV11-2 and TRBJ2-7, with TRBD2 matching 8 bases. Trimming cost V 2 bases and J 7 bases; bases outside gene matches: 10. The CDR3 covers 15 residues. Germline CDR1 is SGHAT and CDR2 is FQNNGV. CDR3 sequence: CASSLPGLAGLEQYF. CDR3 nucleotides: TGTGCCAGCAGCTTACCCGGACTAGCAGGGTTGGAGCAGTACTTC.

About this clonotype itself: A much larger clone lies a single base off, so this may be a read error. This chain links TRBV27 with TRBJ2-2, with 12 bases matching TRBD1. The CDR3 has 14 amino acids. Looked up from germline, CDR1 is MNHEY and CDR2 is SMNVEV (reference sequence). The CDR3 sequence: CASSPGQGAGEPFF. DNA of the CDR3: TGTGCCAGCAGCCCGGGACAGGGGGCCGGGGAGCCGTTTTTT.